These 21 T cell receptor beta chains were sequenced from one sample in a study of response to subunit inactivated influenza vaccine. TCRdb fed the RT-PCR reads into MiXCR, producing one record per CDR3 protein. The profile shows fewer than 700,000 distinct CDR3 sequences, 10% to 15% of them singletons. Sequenced here: PBMCs from blood, sampled roughly 6 weeks after vaccination. The source of these receptors is a man aged 50-59 years who received an inactivated influenza vaccine.

V is TRBV11-3 and J is TRBJ2-1; 7 bases map to TRBD1. J lost 5 bases, V lost 5 bases, and 9 bases had no gene match. The CDR3 is made up of 15 amino acids. CDR1 SGHNT and CDR2 YENEEA come from the germline V gene. CDR3 sequence (DNA): TGTGCCAGCAGCCACACAGGGGTCCCCCACAATGAGCAGTTCTTC. Residues: CASSHTGVPHNEQFF.

The table lists this clonotype with a few counts. The rearrangement uses TRBV18 and TRBJ1-5; the match to TRBD1 covers 7 bases. With 3 bases clipped from V and 5 bases from J, the junction kept 10 bases outside the gene matches. This CDR3 spans 16 amino acids. Germline V gives CDR1 KGHSH, CDR2 LQKENI. The CDR3 DNA follows: TGTGCCAGCTCACCTGGCGGAAGACAGGGAGATCAGCCCCAGCATTTT. Protein sequence: CASSPGGRQGDQPQHF.

This clonotype appeared a few times. J is TRBJ2-3 and V is TRBV28, with D perhaps matching TRBD2 (6 bases). The V and J ends lost 11 bases and 4 bases respectively, with 22 bases between them. Per the germline V gene, CDR1 is MDHEN and CDR2 is SYDVKM. This CDR3 region has 15 residues. CDR3 loop: CAATGGDSRADTQYF. The CDR3 DNA reads as TGTGCCGCGACCGGGGGAGACAGTCGGGCAGATACGCAGTATTTT.

This clonotype was seen more than once but under ten times. This chain joins TRBV5-4 and TRBJ2-7; TRBD1 aligns across 10 bases. V lost 4 bases, J lost 4 bases, and 8 bases stayed unmatched. The CDR3 is made up of 15 amino acids. CDR1 SGHNT and CDR2 YYREEE come from the germline V gene (reference sequence). This CDR3 is CASSQGTGAYYEQYF. The CDR3 DNA sequence: TGTGCCAGCAGCCAAGGGACAGGGGCGTATTACGAGCAGTACTTC. Variable domain in full (rest from reference TRBV5-4 and TRBJ2-7): ETGVTQSPTHLIKTRGQQVTLRCSSQSGHNTVSWYQQALGQGPQFIFQYYREEENGRGNFPPRFSGLQFPNYSSELNVNALELDDSALYLCASSQGTGAYYEQYFGPGTRLTVT.

This clonotype was detected a few times. This chain joins TRBV6-1 and TRBJ2-1, with 7 bases matching TRBD2. The V and J ends lost 5 bases and 6 bases, in that order; junction bases with no gene match: 7. Germline V gives CDR1 MNHNS, CDR2 SASEGT. The length of the CDR3 is 14 residues. The CDR3 here is CASSKTSLVNEQFF. DNA for the CDR3: TGTGCCAGCAGTAAGACTAGCCTGGTCAATGAGCAGTTCTTC.

The V and J genes are TRBV7-2 and TRBJ2-3; no firm D call. The CDR3 consists of 14 residues. CDR1 and CDR2 (germline): SGHTA, FQGNSA. The V and J ends lost 3 bases and 0 bases respectively, with 7 bases between them. DNA of the CDR3: TGTGCCAGCAGCTTCTCGCTGAGCACAGATACGCAGTATTTT. It specifies CASSFSLSTDTQYF.

This clonotype was detected only a few times. This chain uses TRBV12-3 or TRBV12-4 with TRBJ1-1; no clear D gene. V lost 6 bases and J 0 bases, leaving 8 bases between the germline ends. This CDR3 is built from 13 residues. CDR3 region: CASSMLLNTEAFF. Written as DNA, the CDR3 is TGTGCCAGCAGCATGCTGCTGAACACTGAAGCTTTCTTT.

This clonotype was counted only a few times. The chain employs TRBV12-3 or TRBV12-4 and TRBJ1-3, with D perhaps TRBD1 (5 bases). Trimming cost V 6 bases and J 0 bases, with 12 bases left between them. The CDR3 is 15 amino acids. CDR3 DNA sequence: TGTGCCAGCAGCCCGACCGGGGGCTCTGGAAACACCATATATTTT. Amino acid sequence: CASSPTGGSGNTIYF.

This clonotype was counted once. The chain couples TRBV11-1 to TRBJ2-3; weak D call: TRBD2 (6 bases). Trimming pared 7 bases from V and 0 bases from J, leaving 23 bases between. Germline CDR1 SGHAT, CDR2 FQDESV (reference sequence). This CDR3 contains 18 residues. The CDR3 here is CASNPCGARGLSTDTQYF. The CDR3 DNA follows: TGTGCCAGCAACCCCTGCGGGGCGAGGGGACTTAGCACAGATACGCAGTATTTT. The variable domain in full, completed from reference TRBV11-1 and TRBJ2-3, reads EAEVAQSPRYKITEKSQAVAFWCDPISGHATLYWYRQILGQGPELLVQFQDESVVDDSQLPKDRFSAERLKGVDSTLKIQPAELGDSAMYLCASNPCGARGLSTDTQYFGPGTRLTVL.

This clonotype was recorded a few times. The chain joins TRBV9 to TRBJ2-5, with D tentatively TRBD2 (5 bases). Trimming left V 0 bases short and J 4 bases short, with 13 bases between. The CDR3 is 15 amino acids. CDR1 SGDLS and CDR2 YYNGEE come from the germline V gene. The CDR3 region has the DNA TGTGCCAGCAGCGTAGAGCCCAACCGGGGAGAGACCCAGTACTTC. Its protein is CASSVEPNRGETQYF.

This clonotype was seen many times. CDR3 nucleotide sequence: TGTGCCAGCAGTACCGGCGCTGCGAGCTCCTACAATGAGCAGTTCTTC. Protein: CASSTGAASSYNEQFF. This chain uses TRBV6-4 with TRBJ2-1; D not resolved. The CDR3 spans 16 residues. CDR1 is MRHNA and CDR2 is SNTAGT in the germline V gene. With 5 bases removed from V and 0 bases from J, the gap between germline ends came to 14 bases.

The V and J genes are TRBV5-1 and TRBJ2-5; D gene uncertain. The CDR3 loop spans 14 amino acids. Germline V gene lookup returns CDR1 SGHRS and CDR2 YFSETQ. The ends were cut back, 4 bases at V and 2 bases at J, with 12 bases in the middle. The CDR3 spells CASSPTAVQETQYF. The CDR3 nucleotides are TGCGCCAGCAGCCCTACTGCCGTTCAAGAGACCCAGTACTTC. Full variable domain (remainder filled in from reference TRBV5-1 and TRBJ2-5): KAGVTQTPRYLIKTRGQQVTLSCSPISGHRSVSWYQQTPGQGLQFLFEYFSETQRNKGNFPGRFSGRQFSNSRSEMNVSTLELGDSALYLCASSPTAVQETQYFGPGTRLLVL.

The CDR3: CASSFSVGLAGINEQFF. DNA for the CDR3: TGTGCCAGCAGTTTTAGTGTGGGACTAGCGGGGATCAATGAGCAGTTCTTC. This rearrangement joins TRBV12-3 or TRBV12-4 to TRBJ2-1, with TRBD2 matching over 13 bases. V was pared by 3 bases and J by 6 bases, with 8 bases of the junction left unmatched. The CDR3 is made up of 17 amino acids.

This clonotype was recorded a few times. This chain uses TRBV12-3 or TRBV12-4 with TRBJ2-5, with D unresolved. Trimming stripped 6 bases from V and 0 bases from J, with 5 bases between. There are 12 residues in the CDR3. In DNA, the CDR3 is TGTGCCAGCAGCCCGTACCAAGAGACCCAGTACTTC. Translated: CASSPYQETQYF.

A few counts support this clonotype. The J gene is TRBJ2-7, the V gene TRBV6-5; possible D gene TRBD2, 5 bases. The CDR3 is made up of 12 amino acids. The germline CDR1 and CDR2 sequences are MNHEY and SVGAGI. The V end was cut by 8 bases, the J end by 0 bases, with 8 bases between. The CDR3 reads CASGGNSYEQYF. CDR3 nucleotides: TGTGCCAGCGGAGGAAACTCCTACGAGCAGTACTTC.

With respect to this clonotype: Given a much more abundant clone one base away, this may be a read error. The V gene is TRBV20-1, the J gene TRBJ2-1, with D maybe TRBD2 (6 bases). This CDR3 contains 13 residues. Germline values: CDR1 DFQATT, CDR2 SNEGSKA (reference sequence). Trimming took 6 bases from V and 7 from J, leaving 16 bases between them. CDR3 DNA sequence: TGCAGTGCCACCGGGTCTGGGGGGAATGAGCAGTTCTTC. It codes for CSATGSGGNEQFF.

This clonotype was seen only a few times. The CDR3 here is CASILREQYF. The DNA for the CDR3 is TGTGCCAGCATCCTAAGGGAGCAGTACTTC. This chain links TRBV4-2 with TRBJ2-7, with D unclear. V was pared by 7 bases and J by 7 bases, with 8 bases between. The CDR3 is 10 residues long. Germline values: CDR1 LGHNA, CDR2 YNFKEQ.

This rearrangement joins TRBV20-1 to TRBJ2-7; D uncertain. The CDR3 has 11 residues. V was shortened by 0 bases and J by 7 bases, with 7 bases between the two germline ends. Per germline, CDR1 DFQATT and CDR2 SNEGSKA (reference sequence). The CDR3 nucleotides read TGCAGTGCTAGAGATCAGACAGAGCAGTACTTC. Its protein is CSARDQTEQYF.

The chain uses TRBV28 and TRBJ2-3, with 9 bases fitting TRBD2. V lost 6 bases and J lost 10; bases outside the gene matches: 5. The CDR3 loop spans 12 amino acids. Germline CDR1 reads MDHEN; CDR2 reads SYDVKM. As DNA, the CDR3 is TGTGCCAGCAGGCTGGCGGGAGGGTCGCAGTATTTT. The encoded protein is CASRLAGGSQYF.

This clonotype was recorded at least ten times. This sequence joins TRBV20-1 and TRBJ2-2; a possible D gene is TRBD2 (5 bases). Looked up from germline, CDR1 is DFQATT and CDR2 is SNEGSKA (reference sequence). The CDR3 contains 16 residues. The germline V and J ends were trimmed by 0 bases and 4 bases, with 15 bases remaining between them. The CDR3 sequence is CSAREIGEWVTGELFF. In nucleotides, the CDR3 is TGCAGTGCTAGAGAGATCGGGGAGTGGGTCACCGGGGAGCTGTTTTTT.

The CDR3 region is CASSLFLSEAFF. The CDR3 coding sequence is TGTGCCAGCAGCTTATTTTTGTCTGAAGCTTTCTTT. J is TRBJ1-1 and V is TRBV7-2; unclear D gene. Germline V CDR1 and CDR2: SGHTA, FQGNSA. Deletions cut 2 bases from V and 6 bases from J, with 7 bases between. This CDR3 has 12 amino acids.